Below, 20 T cell receptor beta chains from the same sample are listed, as sequenced in a study of cytomegalovirus exposure and HLA in healthy donors. The PCR used 60 Vbeta and 13 Jbeta primers. Data came from immunoSEQ multiplex PCR; TCRdb stores just in-frame clones and leaves some out. The sample includes about 120,000 clones, around 75% seen only once; the top ten take 1.6%. Sequencing was carried out using PBMCs. These TCRs come from a young woman in good health and CMV-seronegative.

This chain links TRBV29-1 with TRBJ1-1, with a weak D call TRBD1 (5 bases). V shed 6 bases and J shed 5 bases, with 16 bases lying between them. Per germline, CDR1 SQVTM and CDR2 ANQGSEA. The CDR3 sequence is 13 residues long. This CDR3 reads CSVPYTRGTEAFF. CDR3 in DNA: TGCAGCGTGCCCTATACCCGGGGGACTGAAGCTTTCTTT.

The V and J genes are TRBV6-1 and TRBJ1-3, with TRBD1 matching 8 bases. The CDR3 runs 16 residues. V lost 3 bases to trimming and J lost 0 bases; unmatched junction nucleotides: 4. Per germline, CDR1 MNHNS and CDR2 SASEGT. Here the CDR3 reads CASSDPTGGSGNTIYF. CDR3 DNA sequence: TGTGCCAGCAGTGACCCCACAGGGGGCTCTGGAAACACCATATATTTT.

The chain combines TRBV5-6 with TRBJ2-1; TRBD1 matches 7 bases. V was pared by 7 bases and J by 3 bases, with 16 bases of the junction left unmatched. Germline values: CDR1 SGHDT, CDR2 YYEEEE. The CDR3 spans 17 residues. The CDR3 region has the DNA TGTGCCAGCCTCTCAAACTGGGACAGCGACTTCTACAATGAGCAGTTCTTC. Amino acid sequence: CASLSNWDSDFYNEQFF.

There are a few counts of this clone. The gene calls are TRBV9 and TRBJ1-1; 9 nucleotides line up with TRBD1. CDR1 and CDR2 (germline): SGDLS, YYNGEE. Germline trimming cut 4 bases from V and 3 bases from J; bases unmatched to any gene: 7. The CDR3 loop spans 15 amino acids. The CDR3 here is CASSYTGQGDTEAFF. The DNA for the CDR3 is TGTGCCAGCAGCTACACGGGACAGGGTGACACTGAAGCTTTCTTT.

The chain links TRBV28 to TRBJ1-1; D might be TRBD1 (5 bases). The CDR3 runs to 17 residues. Per the germline V gene, CDR1 is MDHEN and CDR2 is SYDVKM. Trimming removed 6 bases from V and 1 base from J, with 21 bases in between. CDR3 sequence (DNA): TGTGCCAGCAGGGCAACAGGCAGTCGAGGTCGGAACACTGAAGCTTTCTTT. Residues: CASRATGSRGRNTEAFF.

This clone was detected once. The J gene is TRBJ1-2, the V gene TRBV6-5; a possible D gene is TRBD1 (5 bases). Germline values: CDR1 MNHEY, CDR2 SVGAGI. V lost 6 bases and J 7 bases, leaving 15 bases between the germline ends. The CDR3 is 13 residues long. The CDR3 DNA is TGTGCCAGCAGGTTAGGCAGGGCTGGTGGCTACACCTTC. This gives the protein CASRLGRAGGYTF.

This clone came up once. The rearrangement links TRBV7-3 to TRBJ2-3; TRBD2 agrees at 13 bases. V lost 0 bases and J lost 1; bases outside the gene matches: 1. The CDR3 length is 17 residues. In germline, CDR1 is SGHTA, CDR2 FQGTGA. As DNA, the CDR3 is TGTGCCAGCAGCTTAACCACTAGCGGGGGGGGCACAGATACGCAGTATTTT. Protein sequence: CASSLTTSGGGTDTQYF.

The V gene is TRBV7-9, the J gene TRBJ1-1, with TRBD1 as a possible D gene (6 bases). The germline V gene has CDR1 SEHNR and CDR2 FQNEAQ (reference sequence). Trimming left V 1 base short and J 1 base short, with 10 bases between. CDR3 length: 15 residues. CDR3 region: CASSLDGRGNTEAFF. The CDR3 region has the DNA TGTGCCAGCAGCTTAGACGGCAGGGGGAACACTGAAGCTTTCTTT.

This clone was observed a handful of times. This chain uses TRBV14 with TRBJ2-1; D might be TRBD2 (6 bases). The CDR3 length is 16 residues. Germline V gives CDR1 SGHDN, CDR2 FVKESK. Trimming cost V 1 base and J 0 bases, with 10 bases left between them. The CDR3 nucleotides are TGTGCCAGCAGCCAAGGGCGGGGCCTCTCCTACAATGAGCAGTTCTTC. Its translation: CASSQGRGLSYNEQFF.

The table lists this clone with a count of one. The rearrangement joins TRBV29-1 to TRBJ1-2; D gene uncertain. The germline V gene has CDR1 SQVTM and CDR2 ANQGSEA. The germline V and J ends were trimmed by 3 bases and 4 bases, with 12 bases remaining between them. This CDR3 region has 13 residues. The CDR3 region has the DNA TGCAGCGTTGAGCACTCGACGGGCTATGGCTACACCTTC. It specifies CSVEHSTGYGYTF.

V gene TRBV4-1 combines with J gene TRBJ2-7, with D perhaps matching TRBD2 (6 bases). Trimming removed 1 base at V and 5 bases at J, with 18 bases between. The CDR3 consists of 16 residues. Germline loops: CDR1 MGHRA, CDR2 YSYEKL. The CDR3 nucleotides are TGCGCCAGCAGCCAAGGAATGGGGGGAATTCTCCACGAGCAGTACTTC. Its protein is CASSQGMGGILHEQYF.

This clone showed up many times. CDR3 residues: CAWSLTGATGANVLTF. The CDR3 DNA sequence: TGTGCCTGGAGTTTGACAGGAGCTACTGGGGCCAACGTCCTGACTTTC. The gene calls are TRBV30 and TRBJ2-6, with D perhaps matching TRBD1 (6 bases). Germline values: CDR1 GTSNPN, CDR2 SVGIG (reference sequence). Trimming stripped 2 bases from V and 2 bases from J, with 13 bases between. The CDR3 extends over 16 amino acids. Combining the CDR3 with reference TRBV30 and TRBJ2-6 gives the whole variable domain SQTIHQWPATLVQPVGSPLSLECTVEGTSNPNLYWYRQAAGRGLQLLFYSVGIGQISSEVPQNLSASRPQDRQFILSSKKLLLSDSGFYLCAWSLTGATGANVLTFGAGSRLTVL.

This chain connects TRBV6-5 to TRBJ1-6; 7 bases line up with TRBD1. V dropped 0 bases and J dropped 7; count of bases not matched to a gene: 6. The CDR3 spans 16 residues. Per the germline V gene, CDR1 is MNHEY and CDR2 is SVGAGI. CDR3 nucleotide sequence: TGTGCCAGCAGTTACTCGGCCGGGACAGCAAATTCACCCCTCCACTTT. Translated: CASSYSAGTANSPLHF.

The V gene is TRBV5-1, the J gene TRBJ2-1; 10 nucleotides agree with TRBD2. The germline CDR1 and CDR2 sequences are SGHRS and YFSETQ. J gave up 0 bases and V 4 bases, and 10 bases lay outside the gene matches. This CDR3 spans 18 amino acids. The CDR3 region has the DNA TGCGCCAGCAGCGCCCTCTCGGTAGCGGGGGGCTCCTACAATGAGCAGTTCTTC. It yields the protein CASSALSVAGGSYNEQFF.

V usage is TRBV5-6 and J usage is TRBJ1-5, with 10 bases fitting TRBD1. The CDR3 has 18 residues. V was clipped by 4 bases and J by 0 bases; unmatched bases: 10. From germline, CDR1 is SGHDT and CDR2 YYEEEE. The CDR3 bases are TGTGCCAGCAGCGTCCGGGACAGGGGCTCCTATAGCAATCAGCCCCAGCATTTT. Encoded protein: CASSVRDRGSYSNQPQHF.

This clone was seen once. This chain links TRBV4-1 with TRBJ2-5, with 14 bases identical to TRBD2. After removal of 2 bases from V and 0 bases from J, the junction contained 11 bases not matched to a gene. Looked up from germline, CDR1 is MGHRA and CDR2 is YSYEKL. This CDR3 contains 20 residues. CDR3 coding DNA: TGCGCCAGCAGCCAACTGGGACTAGCGGGGGCCAAAGGGTACCAAGAGACCCAGTACTTC. It codes for CASSQLGLAGAKGYQETQYF.

The rearrangement uses TRBV5-4 and TRBJ2-7; 11 bases agree with TRBD1. V shed 0 bases and J 3 bases; nucleotides not matched to a gene: 2. Looked up from germline, CDR1 is SGHNT and CDR2 is YYREEE (reference sequence). The CDR3 sequence is 15 residues long. The CDR3 is CASSLGGQGGYEQYF. The CDR3 DNA reads as TGTGCCAGCAGCTTGGGGGGACAGGGGGGCTACGAGCAGTACTTC.

This clone was counted only a few times. The chain joins TRBV18 to TRBJ1-1, with no clear D. The germline V and J ends were trimmed by 6 bases and 6 bases, with 8 bases remaining between them. CDR1 is KGHSH and CDR2 is LQKENI in the germline V gene. This CDR3 is built from 11 residues. CDR3 sequence: CASSSLPEAFF. Here the CDR3 DNA reads TGTGCCAGCTCGAGTTTACCTGAAGCTTTCTTT.

J is TRBJ1-2 and V is TRBV7-6; tentative D call: TRBD1 (5 bases). V was pared by 0 bases and J by 3 bases, with 5 bases between. The CDR3 length is 13 residues. CDR1 is SGHVS, CDR2 FNYEAQ, per germline. CDR3 loop: CASSLAGDYGYTF. The DNA of the CDR3 is TGTGCCAGCAGCTTAGCAGGGGACTATGGCTACACCTTC.

This rearrangement joins TRBV5-6 to TRBJ2-3, with 9 bases fitting TRBD2. The CDR3 contains 15 residues. Germline values: CDR1 SGHDT, CDR2 YYEEEE. With V trimmed by 1 base and J by 4 bases, 4 bases remained unmatched. The CDR3 sequence is CASSLLSGGSDTQYF. The CDR3, as DNA: TGTGCCAGCAGCTTGCTGAGCGGGGGGTCAGATACGCAGTATTTT.